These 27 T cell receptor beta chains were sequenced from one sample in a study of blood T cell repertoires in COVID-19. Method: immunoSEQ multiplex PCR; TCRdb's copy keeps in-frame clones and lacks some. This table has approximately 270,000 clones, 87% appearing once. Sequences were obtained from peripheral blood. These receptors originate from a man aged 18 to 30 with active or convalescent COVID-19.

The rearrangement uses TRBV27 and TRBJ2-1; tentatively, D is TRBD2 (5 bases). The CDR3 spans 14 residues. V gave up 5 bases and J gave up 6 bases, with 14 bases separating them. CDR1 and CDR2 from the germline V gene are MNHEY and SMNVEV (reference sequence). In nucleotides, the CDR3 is TGTGCCAGCAGTGTTAGGTGGGAGCCCAATGAGCAGTTCTTC. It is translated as CASSVRWEPNEQFF.

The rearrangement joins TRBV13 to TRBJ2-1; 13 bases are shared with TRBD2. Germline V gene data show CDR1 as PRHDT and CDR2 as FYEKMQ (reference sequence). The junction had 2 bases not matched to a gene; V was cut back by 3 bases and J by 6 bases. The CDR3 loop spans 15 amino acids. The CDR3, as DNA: TGTGCCAGCAGCTTTGGGACTAGCGGGACCAATGAGCAGTTCTTC. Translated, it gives CASSFGTSGTNEQFF.

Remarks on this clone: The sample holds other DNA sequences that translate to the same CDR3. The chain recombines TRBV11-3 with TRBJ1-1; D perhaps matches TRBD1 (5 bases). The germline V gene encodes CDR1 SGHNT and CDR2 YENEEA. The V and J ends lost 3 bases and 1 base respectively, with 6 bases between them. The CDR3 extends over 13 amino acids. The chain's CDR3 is CASSLGGNTEAFF. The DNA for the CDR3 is TGTGCCAGCAGCTTGGGGGGGAACACTGAAGCTTTCTTT.

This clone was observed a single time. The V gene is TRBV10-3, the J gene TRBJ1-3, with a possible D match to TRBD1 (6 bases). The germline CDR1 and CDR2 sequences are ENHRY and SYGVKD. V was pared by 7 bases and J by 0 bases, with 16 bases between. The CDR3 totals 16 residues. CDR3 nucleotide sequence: TGTGCCATCACCATAGACAGGACCCTCTCTGGAAACACCATATATTTT. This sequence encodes CAITIDRTLSGNTIYF.

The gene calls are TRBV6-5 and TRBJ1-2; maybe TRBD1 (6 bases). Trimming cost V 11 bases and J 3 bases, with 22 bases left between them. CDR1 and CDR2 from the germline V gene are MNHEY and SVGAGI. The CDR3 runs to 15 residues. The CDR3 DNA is TGTGCCGTCGGGAAGGGCAGGGGCCAGGACTATGGCTACACCTTC. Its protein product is CAVGKGRGQDYGYTF.

The DNA for the CDR3 is TGTGCCAGCAGGGACAGGAACACTGAAGCTTTCTTT. Protein: CASRDRNTEAFF. This chain links TRBV7-9 with TRBJ1-1, with D maybe TRBD1 (6 bases). This CDR3 has 12 residues. V was cut by 6 bases and J by 1 base, with 6 bases left in between. CDR1 is SEHNR and CDR2 is FQNEAQ in the germline V gene (reference sequence). Full variable domain (missing parts from reference TRBV7-9 and TRBJ1-1): DTGVSQNPRHKITKRGQNVTFRCDPISEHNRLYWYRQTLGQGPEFLTYFQNEAQLEKSRLLSDRFSAERPKGSFSTLEIQRTEQGDSAMYLCASRDRNTEAFFGQGTRLTVV.

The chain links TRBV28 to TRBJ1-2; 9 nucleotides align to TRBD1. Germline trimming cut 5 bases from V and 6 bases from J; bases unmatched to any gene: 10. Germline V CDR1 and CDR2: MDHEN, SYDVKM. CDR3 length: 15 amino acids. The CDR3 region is CASSVRQGDRNGYTF. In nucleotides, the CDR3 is TGTGCCAGCAGTGTGCGACAGGGGGACCGGAATGGCTACACCTTC.

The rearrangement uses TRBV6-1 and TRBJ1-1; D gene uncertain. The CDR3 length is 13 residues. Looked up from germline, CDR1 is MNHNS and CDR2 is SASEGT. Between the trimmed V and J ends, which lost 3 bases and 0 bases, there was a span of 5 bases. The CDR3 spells CASSDTMNTEAFF. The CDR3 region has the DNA TGTGCCAGCAGTGACACAATGAACACTGAAGCTTTCTTT.

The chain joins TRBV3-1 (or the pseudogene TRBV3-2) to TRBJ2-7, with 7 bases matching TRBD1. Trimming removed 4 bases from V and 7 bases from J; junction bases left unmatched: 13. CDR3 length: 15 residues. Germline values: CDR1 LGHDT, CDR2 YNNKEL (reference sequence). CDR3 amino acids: CASSPRTGILLEQYF. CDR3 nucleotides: TGTGCCAGCAGCCCCCGGACAGGTATCCTATTGGAGCAGTACTTC.

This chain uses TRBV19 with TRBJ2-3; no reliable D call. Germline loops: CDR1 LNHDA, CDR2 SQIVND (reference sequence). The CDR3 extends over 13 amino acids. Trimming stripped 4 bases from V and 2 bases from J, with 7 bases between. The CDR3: CASSRTYTDTQYF. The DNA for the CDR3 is TGTGCCAGTAGTAGAACCTACACAGATACGCAGTATTTT.

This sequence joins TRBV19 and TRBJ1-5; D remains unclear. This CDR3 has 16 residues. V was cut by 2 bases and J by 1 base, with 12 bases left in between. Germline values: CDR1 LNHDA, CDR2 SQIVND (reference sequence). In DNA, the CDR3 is TGTGCCAGTAGTATATCAGTAGGCGGGAGCAATCAGCCCCAGCATTTT. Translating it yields CASSISVGGSNQPQHF.

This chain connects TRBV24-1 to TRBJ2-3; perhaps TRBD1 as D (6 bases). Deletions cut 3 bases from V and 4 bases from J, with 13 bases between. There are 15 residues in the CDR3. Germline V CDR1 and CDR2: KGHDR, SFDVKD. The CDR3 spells CATSDPGVGADTQYF. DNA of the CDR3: TGTGCCACCAGTGATCCAGGGGTAGGGGCAGATACGCAGTATTTT.

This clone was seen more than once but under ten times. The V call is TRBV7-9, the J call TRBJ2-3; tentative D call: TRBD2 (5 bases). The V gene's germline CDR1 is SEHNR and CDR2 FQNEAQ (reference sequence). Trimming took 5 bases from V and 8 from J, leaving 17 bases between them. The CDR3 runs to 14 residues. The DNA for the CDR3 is TGTGCCAGCAGCCTTAGACCGATCGGAGGTACGCAGTATTTT. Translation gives CASSLRPIGGTQYF.

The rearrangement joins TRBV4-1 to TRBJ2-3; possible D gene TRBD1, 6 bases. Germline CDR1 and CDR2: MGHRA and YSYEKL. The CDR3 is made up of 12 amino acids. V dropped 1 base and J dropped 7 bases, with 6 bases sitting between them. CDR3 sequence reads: CASSQGDNTQYF. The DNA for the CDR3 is TGCGCCAGCAGCCAAGGGGACAATACGCAGTATTTT.

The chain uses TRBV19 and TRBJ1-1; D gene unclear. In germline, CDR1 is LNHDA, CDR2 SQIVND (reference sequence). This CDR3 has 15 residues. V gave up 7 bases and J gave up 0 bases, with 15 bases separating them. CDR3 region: CASKEGDQMNTEAFF. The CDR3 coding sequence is TGTGCCAGTAAGGAAGGAGACCAAATGAACACTGAAGCTTTCTTT.

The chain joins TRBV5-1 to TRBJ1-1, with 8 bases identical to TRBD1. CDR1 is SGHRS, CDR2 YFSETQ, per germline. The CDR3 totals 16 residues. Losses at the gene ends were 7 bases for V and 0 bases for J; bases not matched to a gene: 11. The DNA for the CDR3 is TGCGCCAGCCGACTAATCCCGACAGGGGTGAACACTGAAGCTTTCTTT. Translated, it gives CASRLIPTGVNTEAFF.

In nucleotides, the CDR3 is TGTGCCAGCAGCTTGAGACAGGGTGGAAACACCATATATTTT. Translating gives CASSLRQGGNTIYF. The chain links TRBV5-4 to TRBJ1-3; 7 bases are shared with TRBD1. The CDR3 spans 14 residues. The trim removed 1 base at V and 3 bases at J, leaving 1 base unmatched. Per germline, CDR1 SGHNT and CDR2 YYREEE (reference sequence).

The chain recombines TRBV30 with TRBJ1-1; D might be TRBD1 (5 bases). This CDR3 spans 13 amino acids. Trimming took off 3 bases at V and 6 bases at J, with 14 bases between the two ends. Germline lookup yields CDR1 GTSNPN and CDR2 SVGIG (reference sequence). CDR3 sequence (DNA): TGTGCCTGGAGCACCTTATCGGGGGCTGAAGCTTTCTTT. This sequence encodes CAWSTLSGAEAFF.

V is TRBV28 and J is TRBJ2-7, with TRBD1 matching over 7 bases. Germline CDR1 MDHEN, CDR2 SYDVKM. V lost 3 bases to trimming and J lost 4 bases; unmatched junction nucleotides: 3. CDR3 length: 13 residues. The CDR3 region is CASSFRDRYEQYF. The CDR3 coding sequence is TGTGCCAGCAGTTTTAGGGACAGATACGAGCAGTACTTC.

CDR3 amino acids: CASSMGTGGYYEQYF. CDR3 DNA: TGTGCCAGTAGTATGGGGACAGGGGGCTATTACGAGCAGTACTTC. This chain uses TRBV19 with TRBJ2-7; 12 bases align to TRBD1. The CDR3 contains 15 residues. The V segment lost 3 bases and the J segment 4 bases; nucleotides outside the gene matches: 4. CDR1 is LNHDA and CDR2 is SQIVND in the germline V gene (reference sequence). The variable domain in full, completed from reference TRBV19 and TRBJ2-7, reads DGGITQSPKYLFRKEGQNVTLSCEQNLNHDAMYWYRQDPGQGLRLIYYSQIVNDFQKGDIAEGYSVSREKKESFPLTVTSAQKNPTAFYLCASSMGTGGYYEQYFGPGTRLTVT.

The CDR3: CASSRFGLAGSLGGETQYF. The CDR3 nucleotides are TGTGCCAGTAGTCGCTTCGGACTAGCGGGAAGCTTGGGGGGAGAGACCCAGTACTTC. V and J are TRBV19 and TRBJ2-5; 12 bases align to TRBD2. J gave up 4 bases and V 5 bases, and 17 bases lay outside the gene matches. The germline CDR1 and CDR2 sequences are LNHDA and SQIVND (reference sequence). CDR3 length: 19 amino acids. The entire variable domain, with the rest obtained from reference TRBV19 and TRBJ2-5, is as follows: DGGITQSPKYLFRKEGQNVTLSCEQNLNHDAMYWYRQDPGQGLRLIYYSQIVNDFQKGDIAEGYSVSREKKESFPLTVTSAQKNPTAFYLCASSRFGLAGSLGGETQYFGPGTRLLVL.

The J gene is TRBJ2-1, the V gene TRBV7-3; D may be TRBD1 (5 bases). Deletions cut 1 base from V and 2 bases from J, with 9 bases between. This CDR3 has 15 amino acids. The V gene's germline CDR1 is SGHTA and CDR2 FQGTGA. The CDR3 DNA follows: TGTGCCAGCAGCTTAAAGCTGACAGCCTACAATGAGCAGTTCTTC. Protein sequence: CASSLKLTAYNEQFF.

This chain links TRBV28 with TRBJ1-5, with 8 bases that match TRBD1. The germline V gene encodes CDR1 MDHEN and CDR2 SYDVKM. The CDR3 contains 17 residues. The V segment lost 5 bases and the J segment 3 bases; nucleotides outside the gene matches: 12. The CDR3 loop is CASSGIPGTGVNQPQHF. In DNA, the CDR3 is TGTGCCAGCAGTGGAATACCCGGGACAGGAGTCAATCAGCCCCAGCATTTT.

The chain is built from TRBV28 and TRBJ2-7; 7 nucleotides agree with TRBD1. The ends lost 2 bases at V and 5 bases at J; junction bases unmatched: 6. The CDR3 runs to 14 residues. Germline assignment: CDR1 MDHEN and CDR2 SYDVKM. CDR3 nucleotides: TGTGCCAGCAGTTTAGGGCAGGGGGACGACGAGCAGTACTTC. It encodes CASSLGQGDDEQYF.

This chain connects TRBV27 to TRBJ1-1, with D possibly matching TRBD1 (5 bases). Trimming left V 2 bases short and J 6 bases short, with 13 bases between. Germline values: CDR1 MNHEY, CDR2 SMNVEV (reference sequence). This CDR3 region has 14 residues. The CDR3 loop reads CASSLGAATAEAFF. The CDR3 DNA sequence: TGTGCCAGCAGTTTAGGGGCGGCCACCGCTGAAGCTTTCTTT.

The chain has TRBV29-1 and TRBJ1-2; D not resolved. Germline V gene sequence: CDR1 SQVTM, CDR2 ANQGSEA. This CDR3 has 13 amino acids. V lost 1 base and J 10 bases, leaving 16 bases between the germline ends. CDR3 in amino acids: CSVEANTRKLYTF. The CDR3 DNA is TGCAGCGTTGAAGCTAACACGCGGAAGCTCTACACCTTC.

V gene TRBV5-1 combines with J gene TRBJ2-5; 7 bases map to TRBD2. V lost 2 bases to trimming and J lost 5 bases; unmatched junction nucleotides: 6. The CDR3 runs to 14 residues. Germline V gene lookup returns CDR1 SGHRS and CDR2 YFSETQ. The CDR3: CASSFLAGAETQYF. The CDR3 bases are TGCGCCAGCAGCTTTTTAGCGGGTGCTGAGACCCAGTACTTC.